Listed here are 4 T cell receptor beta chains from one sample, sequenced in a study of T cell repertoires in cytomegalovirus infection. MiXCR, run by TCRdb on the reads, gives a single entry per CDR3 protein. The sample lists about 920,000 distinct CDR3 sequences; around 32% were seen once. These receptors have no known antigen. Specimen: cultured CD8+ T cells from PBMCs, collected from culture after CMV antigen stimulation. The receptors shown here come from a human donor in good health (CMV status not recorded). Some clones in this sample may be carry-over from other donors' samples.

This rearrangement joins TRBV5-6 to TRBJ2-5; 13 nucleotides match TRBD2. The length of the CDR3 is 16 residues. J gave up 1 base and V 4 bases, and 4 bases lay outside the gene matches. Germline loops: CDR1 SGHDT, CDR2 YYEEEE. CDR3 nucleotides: TGTGCCAGCAGCGAGACTAGCGGGGGGCTCCAAGAGACCCAGTACTTC. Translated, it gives CASSETSGGLQETQYF.

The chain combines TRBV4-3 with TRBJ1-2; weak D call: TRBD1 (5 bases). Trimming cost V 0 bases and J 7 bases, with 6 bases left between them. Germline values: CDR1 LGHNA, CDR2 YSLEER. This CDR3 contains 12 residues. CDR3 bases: TGCGCCAGCAGCCAAGAAGGGGTTGGCTACACCTTC. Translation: CASSQEGVGYTF.

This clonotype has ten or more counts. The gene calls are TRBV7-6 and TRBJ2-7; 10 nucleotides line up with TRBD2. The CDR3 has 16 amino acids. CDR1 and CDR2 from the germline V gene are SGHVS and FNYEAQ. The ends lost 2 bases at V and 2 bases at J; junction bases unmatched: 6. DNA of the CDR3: TGTGCCAGCAGCTTAACGCTAGCGGGGGCACCCTACGAGCAGTACTTC. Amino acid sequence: CASSLTLAGAPYEQYF.

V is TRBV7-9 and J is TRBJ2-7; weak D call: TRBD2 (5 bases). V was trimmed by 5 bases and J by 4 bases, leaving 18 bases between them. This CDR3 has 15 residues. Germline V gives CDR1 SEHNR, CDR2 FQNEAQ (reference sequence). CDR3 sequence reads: CASSRTDLRTYEQYF. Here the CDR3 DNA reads TGTGCCAGCAGCCGTACGGACTTGAGGACGTACGAGCAGTACTTC.